These 8 T cell receptor beta chains came from one sample sequenced in a study of blood T cell repertoires in COVID-19. The protocol was immunoSEQ multiplex PCR, while the TCRdb copy is restricted to in-frame clones and leaves out a portion. The sample lists roughly 190,000 clones, around 85% seen once, with around 8% in the top ten. Sequenced: peripheral blood. Receptor source: a woman aged 55-70 years with acute or convalescent COVID-19.

The J gene is TRBJ2-7, the V gene TRBV14; 8 bases are a match to TRBD1. V lost 10 bases to trimming and J lost 2 bases; unmatched junction nucleotides: 16. The CDR3 runs 16 residues. Germline-derived CDR1 and CDR2 are SGHDN and FVKESK. DNA for the CDR3: TGTGCCACCCATCACAGGGGGACGTTCTTAACCTACGAGCAGTACGTC. It is translated as CATHHRGTFLTYEQYV.

This rearrangement joins TRBV5-1 to TRBJ2-5; TRBD2 agrees at 7 bases. The CDR3 is made up of 17 amino acids. CDR1 and CDR2 from the germline V gene are SGHRS and YFSETQ. V lost 0 bases, J lost 0 bases, and 8 bases stayed unmatched. CDR3 DNA sequence: TGCGCCAGCAGCTTGGCCTCGGGAGGAGGGTACCAAGAGACCCAGTACTTC. This codes for CASSLASGGGYQETQYF.

The V gene is TRBV7-2, the J gene TRBJ1-1; D is ambiguous. The ends were cut back, 1 base at V and 1 base at J, with 10 bases in the middle. Per germline, CDR1 SGHTA and CDR2 FQGNSA. The CDR3 sequence is 15 residues long. CDR3 in amino acids: CASSLGRWANTEAFF. The CDR3 coding sequence is TGTGCCAGCAGCTTAGGGCGTTGGGCGAACACTGAAGCTTTCTTT.

The table lists this clone with a few counts. The J gene is TRBJ2-5, the V gene TRBV5-1; a weak D match, TRBD2 (6 bases). The CDR3 has 15 residues. The V gene's germline CDR1 is SGHRS and CDR2 YFSETQ. Trimming cost V 4 bases and J 2 bases, with 15 bases left between them. The CDR3 DNA is TGCGCCAGCAGCCCGGCCCGGGGGAAACAAGAGACCCAGTACTTC. Translated: CASSPARGKQETQYF.

J is TRBJ1-1 and V is TRBV12-3 or TRBV12-4, with D uncertain. CDR3 length: 11 amino acids. The V end lost 3 bases, the J end lost 6 bases, and 5 bases lay between the germline ends. As DNA, the CDR3 is TGTGCCAGCAGTTTTTTCGCTGAAGCTTTCTTT. Its protein is CASSFFAEAFF.

This clone appeared once. The chain employs TRBV27 and TRBJ1-2, with unresolved D. There are 15 residues in the CDR3. Trimming cost V 2 bases and J 9 bases, with 19 bases left between them. Germline CDR1 reads MNHEY; CDR2 reads SMNVEV (reference sequence). CDR3 protein: CASSLGQSLSLSYTF. For the CDR3, the DNA is TGTGCCAGCAGTTTAGGGCAGAGCTTAAGTCTTAGCTACACCTTC.

A word on this clone: The junction departs from the called germline gene at one end, perhaps through a read error. The V call is TRBV7-7, the J call TRBJ2-5; 12 nucleotides agree with TRBD2. The CDR3 is 15 amino acids. Per the germline V gene, CDR1 is SSHAT and CDR2 is FNYEAQ (reference sequence). This chain's CDR3 is CASSTTSGSGETQYF. In DNA form, the CDR3 reads TGTGCTAGCAGCACGACTAGCGGGAGCGGGGAGACCCAGTACTTC.

This clone was counted a single time. The V and J genes are TRBV4-1 and TRBJ2-5; TRBD2 might be the D (6 bases). Germline CDR1 is MGHRA and CDR2 is YSYEKL. Trimming left V 3 bases short and J 1 base short, with 15 bases between. The CDR3 sequence is 16 residues long. The CDR3 reads CASSQGNGLIQETQYF. CDR3 DNA: TGCGCCAGCAGCCAGGGGAACGGACTAATCCAAGAGACCCAGTACTTC.